Sequencing of this T cell receptor beta chain was carried out in a study of cytomegalovirus exposure and HLA in healthy donors (dated by TCRdb to about 2017). The study in broad terms: According to an earlier analysis of several hundred of the donors, 150 million to 200 million T cells yielded some 120 million unique TCR beta sequences and 276 Gb of sequence data. Roughly 300 gigabases of sequencing data and around 85 million unique TCR sequences made up an early release that covered over 550 HLA-typed donors. Of the 350 to 400 genotyped donors, roughly 80% fell in the genetic ancestry cluster associated with self-reported Caucasian donors. The study aimed to test whether signatures of past pathogen exposure could be identified by cataloging public T cell receptors. Using immunosequencing, the study profiled T cell repertoires from around 670 subjects and related those repertoires to cytomegalovirus serostatus. Along with the roughly 670-subject first cohort, a separate validation cohort of over a hundred different subjects was used. To predict cytomegalovirus infection status, the study combined high-throughput TCR immunosequencing, statistical association of individual TCRs with disease status, and machine learning. In a later analysis, previously published TCR beta repertoires from 550 to 750 donors were re-analyzed and high-resolution HLA genotyping was added so that TCR occurrence patterns could be studied. In the later analysis, no new phenotypic data were used to find candidate immune exposures; instead, reliance was placed on TCR beta sequences and their occurrence across donors. An earlier analysis of some 600 of the donors applied high-throughput TCR beta sequencing to assess whether each TCR beta V gene segment acted as functional or pseudogenic. Donor age, sex, ethnicity and CMV serostatus were collected together with the repertoire data. Genome-wide SNP genotypes for about 65% of the roughly 700 donors were used in a later genetic analysis, which treated that subset as a discovery cohort. All discovery cohort repertoires had been generated on a single sequencing platform. HLA typing covered class I and class II loci at four-digit resolution. Typing coverage differed by locus: A, B, C, DRB1 and DQB1 were typed in about 620-630 donors, DQA1 in approximately 520, DPA1 in 606, and DPB1 in 472. Five DR-DQ haplotypes were handled as single units for association and clustering, since linkage in the cohort was strong. Among some 400 genotyped donors of the cohort, an average of approximately 250,000 unique TCR beta nucleotide sequences were sequenced per donor, around 20% of them non-productive. The research as a whole found: In a later analysis, most CMV-associated TCR beta chains were found to appear HLA-restricted, with HLA associations seemingly driven largely by CMV exposure. Sequencing depth was assumed to be roughly uniform across donors in the presence/absence analyses, though that assumption may not hold. A later analysis reported that several top co-occurrence clusters appeared linked to parvovirus B19, influenza, CMV and Epstein-Barr virus. In an earlier analysis of a few hundred of the donors, most TCR beta V segments were observed in productive rearrangements about 90% or about 30% of the time, broadly matching IMGT annotations. V-gene and J-gene trimming of TCR beta chains was associated with a missense DCLRE1C variant in a later genetic analysis, and the association was replicated in an independent cohort. A few of the identified cytomegalovirus-associated TCR beta chains were confirmed in vitro to be specific for cytomegalovirus antigens. In a later analysis, around 15,000 TCR beta sequences were associated with specific HLA alleles at a false discovery rate of 0.05. A further reported finding was that TCR beta sequences accurately predicted the HLA-A and HLA-B alleles for most subjects in the first cohort. Correlated functional status among segregating V segments might reflect linkage disequilibrium, but an unknown experimental factor could not be ruled out. According to the authors, the approach could potentially be generalized to other disease states and immunological phenotypes. Only TCR beta chains were sequenced in this cohort, and the absence of alpha or paired-chain data limited detectable features. A group of highly shared sequence variants was considered likely to be a technical artifact of the sequencing pipeline. Because HLA typing was unavailable for some donors at each locus, only the typed subset was used in association tests. Fewer than 20 rarely observed V segments, including chromosome 9 orphons, were excluded from the earlier analysis of about 600 of the donors because counts were too low. Across donors, most TCR sequences were observed very rarely, whereas some public TCRs were present in many individuals. For the cohort, immune exposure information was limited to CMV serostatus. When HLA alleles, especially DR and DQ, strongly co-occurred, attributing TCR associations to individual alleles was difficult. According to a later genetic analysis, donors in an Asian-associated ancestry cluster had fewer N-insertions in productive TCRs than the approximately 630-donor mean. Some IMGT-functional V segments, including TRBV6-2 and TRBV6-3, could not be told apart with the 87-base-pair reads, so those segments were excluded. In the study, 150 to 200 TCR beta chains were listed as associated with cytomegalovirus. The classifier was reported to diagnose cytomegalovirus status with high specificity and sensitivity in both the original cohort and the validation cohort. A later analysis found that TCR association rates varied across HLA loci, with DRB1 alleles showing the most associated TCRs and HLA-C alleles the fewest. A later analysis found that HLA-associated TCR beta chains were more clonally expanded and had lower generation probabilities than equally common non-associated chains.

Library creation used the immunoSEQ multiplex PCR assay. For the multiplex PCR, a mixture combining 60 forward primers for TCR Vbeta segments and 13 reverse primers for TCR Jbeta segments was used. The CDR3 region of rearranged TCR beta genes was amplified from genomic DNA by a multiplex PCR assay. On the Illumina HiSeq System, the amplified TCR beta libraries were sequenced as 87-base-pair reads. The original pipeline was this. Across the roughly 700 repertoires, a later analysis counted 80 million or so unique TCR beta chains, 9 million to 14 million of which were shared by at least two donors. A nearest-neighbor algorithm error-corrected the raw reads and collapsed the reads into unique sequences, merging closely related sequences to remove PCR and sequencing errors. V, D and J gene segments were assigned by aligning CDR3 sequences to IMGT reference sequences. Each retained sequence needed at least a six-nucleotide match to both a V gene segment and a J gene segment. Rearrangements were called productive when the CDR3 lacked stop codons and stayed in frame with V and J; all others were non-productive. Following IMGT convention, CDR3 was defined as the stretch from the second conserved V-encoded cysteine to the conserved J-encoded phenylalanine. The earlier analysis of about 590 of the donors excluded sequences that lacked an unambiguous match to a single V gene segment. An earlier analysis of several hundred of the donors called V segments functional above 56.7% productive rearrangements and segregating when the between-donor standard deviation exceeded 5%. To diagnose cytomegalovirus status from the catalog of TCR beta chain sequences, a statistical classification framework was built. V and J gene assignment, in a later analysis, came from comparing TCR nucleotide sequences with IMGT/GENE-DB human TR gene sequences. A later analysis assigned CDR3 sequences and most-parsimonious VDJ recombination scenarios with the TCRdist pipeline. A later analysis defined each TCR beta chain by its CDR3 amino acid sequence plus V-gene family, and excluded reads lacking a unique V-gene family. In a later analysis, around 650 highly shared, low-generation-probability nucleotide sequences were removed to address suspected cross-contamination and a sequencing artifact. For each public chain, a later analysis derived a clonal expansion index from normalized ranks of inferred template counts within each repertoire. In a later analysis, generation probabilities were computed using a VDJ recombination model fitted to out-of-frame rearrangements, and the results were checked against IGoR. In a later analysis, hypergeometric tests were used to score TCR-TCR, TCR-HLA and TCR-CMV co-occurrence, with a repertoire-size bias correction applied to TCR pairs. In a later analysis, false discovery rates were estimated by permuting HLA or CMV assignments 20 times. In a later analysis, co-occurring TCRs were grouped using DBSCAN, with TCRdist sequence similarity added in when clustering inside HLA-allele-positive subsets. Repertoires with fewer than 30,000 or more than 120,000 public chains, plus five repertoires with anomalous nucleotide sharing, were excluded from co-occurrence clustering. This is the immuneACCESS table as TCRdb keeps it, with only in-frame sequences that have V and J called. A part of the clones is gone; compared with another copy, unresolved V genes explain less than half, and the rest is unexplained. The V and J calls and the clone size are those of that table, but D and trimming were determined from the DNA. The sample table holds approximately 200,000 clones, of which 65% to 75% were seen once. Of the sample, approximately 4.8% is held by the ten largest clones.

The CDR3, cysteine through phenylalanine, is 15 amino acids long. Left in the record is the CDR3 DNA by itself, 45 bases read in frame from the first base. The germline V gene yields SGHDT for CDR1 and YYEEEE for CDR2. V is pared back by 4 bases and J by 4 bases, with 14 bases lying between the germline termini. Worth noting for this clone: The target of this receptor is not known. Nothing much larger sits one base from this clone, and base qualities are not available.

In total, just over 650 healthy bone marrow donors made up the cohort. All cohort members were sampled while nominally healthy, although unrecorded immune exposures were likely present. The donor tested CMV seropositive and was one of the 289 seropositive cohort members. A peripheral blood sample was collected from each donor, and TCR beta sequencing was performed on peripheral blood mononuclear cells. Genomic DNA extraction from the blood cell samples was performed with the Qiagen DNeasy Blood Extraction Kit. This sequence originates from a man younger than 40 in good health and CMV-seropositive. The sequenced sample consisted of PBMCs. The chain is made from TRBV5-6 and TRBJ1-4; the D gene is possibly TRBD1, with 6 bases matching. The encoded CDR3 is CASSPRGEVNEKLFF. The nucleotides are TGTGCCAGCAGCCCCAGGGGCGAAGTTAATGAAAAACTGTTTTTT.